This T cell receptor beta chain was found in a study of regulatory T cells in long-lasting Graves disease. Arm-PCR with iRepertoire HTBI primers amplified the CDR3 regions for these TCR beta libraries. Via MiXCR, TCRdb re-called the multiplex PCR reads, giving one row per CDR3 protein. The sample consists of about 330,000 distinct CDR3 sequences, 16% of them appearing once. The time point here: newly diagnosed GD, antithyroid drugs for less than 3 months. From PBMCs, RNA was extracted and then used to make the TCR library. This clonotype has at least ten counts. V dropped 2 bases and J dropped 1; count of bases not matched to a gene: 4. The CDR3 extends over 16 amino acids. Looked up from germline, CDR1 is SNHLY and CDR2 is FYNNEI. The data also belong to a second study, concerning T cells in Graves' hyperthyroidism and ophthalmopathy. That paper notes: HTBI primers were the set used in a first-round RT-PCR of the TCR CDR3.

The source material was peripheral blood mononuclear cells (PBMCs), sampled at new diagnosis, from a patient treated with antithyroid drugs. The genes are TRBV2 and TRBJ2-2; TRBD2 aligns across 7 bases. The source is a woman aged 18-29 years with Graves disease. CDR3 nucleotides: TGTGCCAGCAGTGAATGGGGGAGGGGGAACACCGGGGAGCTGTTTTTT. Residues: CASSEWGRGNTGELFF.